What follows are 22 T cell receptor beta chains derived from one specimen sequenced in a study of blood T cell repertoires in COVID-19 (TCRdb year 2020). Libraries were prepared through the immunoSEQ multiplex PCR assay. Sourced from immuneACCESS, this table was stored by TCRdb with only in-frame sequences that have V and J called. A share of the clones is absent; for the studies checked, an unresolved V gene accounts for under half, and the remainder has no known explanation. Present in this sample are 150,000 to 200,000 clones, about 85% of which were seen just once. The ten largest clonotypes hold roughly 26% of the sample. The specimen sequenced was peripheral blood. Receptors originate from a man aged 55 to 70 with acute or convalescent COVID-19.

V and J are TRBV6-1 and TRBJ2-3; possible D gene TRBD2, 6 bases. The germline V and J ends were trimmed by 1 base and 6 bases, with 11 bases remaining between them. Germline V gives CDR1 MNHNS, CDR2 SASEGT. CDR3 size: 14 residues. The CDR3 coding sequence is TGTGCCAGCAGTGAAGGAAACGGAGGGGATACGCAGTATTTT. It specifies CASSEGNGGDTQYF.

V gene TRBV7-9 combines with J gene TRBJ2-7; D gene ambiguous. This CDR3 has 14 amino acids. Trimming left V 2 bases short and J 5 bases short, with 13 bases between. Germline values: CDR1 SEHNR, CDR2 FQNEAQ (reference sequence). CDR3 loop: CASSLSSKLDEQYV. The CDR3 bases are TGTGCCAGCAGCTTATCTTCTAAGCTGGACGAGCAGTACGTC.

This clone has a single count. V gene TRBV19 combines with J gene TRBJ1-5; 9 bases are shared with TRBD1. Germline assignment: CDR1 LNHDA and CDR2 SQIVND (reference sequence). Trimming removed 1 base from V and 2 bases from J; junction bases left unmatched: 9. CDR3 size: 18 residues. DNA for the CDR3: TGTGCCAGTAGTATAGGCCCCCGTACAGGGGGCCGCAATCAGCCCCAGCATTTT. It is translated as CASSIGPRTGGRNQPQHF.

The rearrangement links TRBV3-1 (or the pseudogene TRBV3-2) to TRBJ2-5; TRBD2 is a possible D gene (7 bases). Germline assignment: CDR1 LGHDT and CDR2 YNNKEL (reference sequence). Trimming left V 4 bases short and J 5 bases short, with 20 bases between. The CDR3 extends over 16 amino acids. DNA for the CDR3: TGTGCCAGCAGCCCAACTCCGGGGGGCGGGTCGGAGACCCAGTACTTC. Amino acids: CASSPTPGGGSETQYF.

The chain carries TRBV5-1 and TRBJ2-3, with 7 positions matching TRBD2. The CDR3 loop spans 15 amino acids. Germline V gene lookup returns CDR1 SGHRS and CDR2 YFSETQ. J gave up 1 base and V 5 bases, and 7 bases lay outside the gene matches. In DNA, the CDR3 is TGCGCCAGCAGGCCCGGCGCGGGGGGCACAGATACGCAGTATTTT. It specifies CASRPGAGGTDTQYF.

The rearrangement joins TRBV19 to TRBJ2-4, with 11 bases aligning to TRBD1. The CDR3 length is 15 residues. Trimming cost V 2 bases and J 6 bases; bases outside gene matches: 3. Germline V gene lookup returns CDR1 LNHDA and CDR2 SQIVND (reference sequence). CDR3 sequence reads: CASSITGTGGNIQYF. The CDR3 DNA follows: TGTGCCAGTAGTATAACCGGGACAGGGGGAAACATTCAGTACTTC.

The chain combines TRBV11-2 with TRBJ2-7; 7 bases map to TRBD1. J lost 5 bases, V lost 4 bases, and 2 bases had no gene match. The CDR3 totals 12 residues. Germline loops: CDR1 SGHAT, CDR2 FQNNGV. CDR3 sequence: CASSSTGHEQYV. The CDR3 DNA reads as TGTGCCAGCAGCTCGACAGGGCACGAGCAGTACGTC.

The rearrangement links TRBV2 to TRBJ1-5, with a weak D call TRBD1 (6 bases). V lost 6 bases and J lost 9, with 21 bases in between. The V gene's germline CDR1 is SNHLY and CDR2 FYNNEI. The CDR3 has 15 amino acids. The CDR3 protein is CASRAGTTAVWPQHF. The CDR3 DNA reads as TGTGCCAGCAGGGCCGGGACAACTGCGGTATGGCCCCAGCATTTT. The complete variable domain, with remaining parts taken from reference TRBV2 and TRBJ1-5, reads EPEVTQTPSHQVTQMGQEVILRCVPISNHLYFYWYRQILGQKVEFLVSFYNNEISEKSEIFDDQFSVERPDGSNFTLKIRSTKLEDSAMYFCASRAGTTAVWPQHFGDGTRLSIL.

This clone was counted once. This chain uses TRBV5-1 with TRBJ1-5, with 10 bases identical to TRBD1. Germline values: CDR1 SGHRS, CDR2 YFSETQ. The CDR3 spans 14 residues. V dropped 4 bases and J dropped 5; count of bases not matched to a gene: 3. The CDR3 protein is CASSPGQGYQPQHF. CDR3 bases: TGCGCCAGCAGCCCGGGACAGGGGTATCAGCCCCAGCATTTT.

The CDR3 coding sequence is TGCGCCAGCAGCTTGGTTAGCGGGACCCTCGAGCAGTACTTC. The encoded protein is CASSLVSGTLEQYF. The chain combines TRBV5-1 with TRBJ2-7; the match to TRBD2 covers 8 bases. The ends lost 0 bases at V and 6 bases at J; junction bases unmatched: 5. The CDR3 sequence is 14 residues long. Germline CDR1 and CDR2: SGHRS and YFSETQ.

The J gene is TRBJ2-5, the V gene TRBV6-1; TRBD1 might be the D (5 bases). The V gene's germline CDR1 is MNHNS and CDR2 SASEGT. The CDR3 is made up of 15 amino acids. V lost 3 bases to trimming and J lost 4 bases, with 15 bases between them. The CDR3 loop reads CASSDGPGRAETQYF. The CDR3 region has the DNA TGTGCCAGCAGTGACGGGCCAGGGCGCGCAGAGACCCAGTACTTC.

The V gene is TRBV27, the J gene TRBJ1-5; possible D gene TRBD1, 6 bases. V was trimmed by 2 bases and J by 4 bases, leaving 9 bases between them. The CDR3 is 14 residues long. CDR1 and CDR2 from the germline V gene are MNHEY and SMNVEV (reference sequence). The CDR3 spells CASSLGQGNQPQHF. The DNA for the CDR3 is TGTGCCAGCAGTTTAGGGCAGGGGAATCAGCCCCAGCATTTT.

V is TRBV4-3 and J is TRBJ2-3; 10 nucleotides align to TRBD2. The germline V gene has CDR1 LGHNA and CDR2 YSLEER. The CDR3 contains 16 residues. V dropped 0 bases and J dropped 5; count of bases not matched to a gene: 5. CDR3 DNA: TGCGCCAGCAGCCAAGATGTAGCGGGAGGAGTAGATACGCAGTATTTT. Protein: CASSQDVAGGVDTQYF.

The V gene is TRBV27, the J gene TRBJ1-5, with 10 nucleotides matching TRBD1. Germline CDR1 and CDR2: MNHEY and SMNVEV (reference sequence). The CDR3 has 17 amino acids. V lost 3 bases to trimming and J lost 5 bases; unmatched junction nucleotides: 10. The CDR3 is CASSLTGDRGFYQPQHF. In DNA, the CDR3 is TGTGCCAGCAGTTTGACGGGGGACAGGGGTTTCTATCAGCCCCAGCATTTT.

The chain links TRBV3-1 (or the pseudogene TRBV3-2) to TRBJ1-1; D is possibly TRBD1 (5 bases). This CDR3 is built from 13 residues. In germline, CDR1 is LGHDT, CDR2 YNNKEL (reference sequence). The V end lost 3 bases, the J end lost 6 bases, and 11 bases lay between the germline ends. CDR3 protein: CASSQGPIAEAFF. DNA of the CDR3: TGTGCCAGCAGCCAGGGGCCGATCGCTGAAGCTTTCTTT.

This clone was seen a single time. The chain combines TRBV6-5 with TRBJ1-5, with 8 positions matching TRBD1. Germline trimming cut 6 bases from V and 7 bases from J; bases unmatched to any gene: 8. CDR3 length: 14 amino acids. Germline assignment: CDR1 MNHEY and CDR2 SVGAGI. The chain's CDR3 is CASSLKQGGQPQHF. DNA of the CDR3: TGTGCCAGCAGCCTAAAACAGGGGGGGCAGCCCCAGCATTTT.

V gene TRBV19 combines with J gene TRBJ1-6, with 7 bases lining up with TRBD1. Germline V gene data show CDR1 as LNHDA and CDR2 as SQIVND (reference sequence). J gave up 9 bases and V 3 bases, and 5 bases lay outside the gene matches. This CDR3 has 14 residues. The CDR3 sequence is CASSIRDRASPLHF. Here the CDR3 DNA reads TGTGCCAGTAGTATTCGGGACAGAGCTTCACCCCTCCACTTT.

There are a few counts of this clone. The rearrangement joins TRBV27 to TRBJ2-7; 7 bases map to TRBD1. Germline V gene sequence: CDR1 MNHEY, CDR2 SMNVEV (reference sequence). The CDR3 covers 15 residues. Trimming removed 6 bases from V and 4 bases from J; junction bases left unmatched: 12. The chain's CDR3 is CASSETGTAPYEQYF. CDR3 nucleotides: TGTGCCAGCAGCGAGACCGGGACAGCCCCTTACGAGCAGTACTTC.

The J gene is TRBJ2-4, the V gene TRBV7-8; 7 nucleotides align to TRBD2. V was pared by 6 bases and J by 6 bases, with 8 bases of the junction left unmatched. This CDR3 region has 14 residues. The germline V gene has CDR1 SGHVS and CDR2 FQNEAQ. The CDR3 is CASSRGTNSNIQYF. The CDR3 nucleotides are TGTGCCAGCAGTCGCGGGACTAATTCAAACATTCAGTACTTC.

The chain recombines TRBV15 with TRBJ2-7, with 10 bases aligning to TRBD1. CDR1 and CDR2 (germline): LNHNV, YYDKDF (reference sequence). The length of the CDR3 is 14 residues. Unmatched junction bases numbered 7, after V lost 9 bases and J lost 2 bases. Here the CDR3 reads CATGAGTGAYEQYF. The DNA for the CDR3 is TGTGCCACGGGTGCCGGGACAGGGGCCTACGAGCAGTACTTC.

The chain carries TRBV20-1 and TRBJ1-2; D is unclear. The CDR3 has 10 amino acids. CDR1 is DFQATT and CDR2 is SNEGSKA in the germline V gene (reference sequence). V was clipped by 2 bases and J by 5 bases, with 3 bases between them. The chain's CDR3 is CSARLYGYTF. The CDR3 region has the DNA TGCAGTGCTAGACTTTATGGCTACACCTTC.

DNA of the CDR3: TGTGCCAGCAGTCAAACGACAGGGGGGACCACTGAAGCTTTCTTT. It translates to CASSQTTGGTTEAFF. The J gene is TRBJ1-1, the V gene TRBV4-2, with 9 bases aligning to TRBD1. The CDR3 runs 15 residues. The V gene's germline CDR1 is LGHNA and CDR2 YNFKEQ. V lost 6 bases and J lost 4; bases outside the gene matches: 9.